The present T cell receptor (beta chain) was sequenced within a study of cytomegalovirus exposure and HLA in healthy donors. Across the study: An earlier analysis identified 120 million or so unique TCR beta sequences in 150 million to 200 million T cells. Study-wide findings and caveats: The presence/absence work took it that sequencing depth was about the same across donors.

The PCR made use of 60 Vbeta and 13 Jbeta primers. Libraries were prepared by immunoSEQ multiplex PCR; TCRdb keeps only in-frame clonotypes and omits some of them. This sample's table has 35,000 to 50,000 clones. V lost 4 bases and J lost 8; bases outside the gene matches: 6. The CDR3 has 14 residues. Germline V gene sequence: CDR1 SGHVS, CDR2 FQNEAQ. About this clone: What it binds is not known.

The clonotype originates from a woman in her twenties or thirties in good health and CMV-seropositive. V and J are TRBV7-8 and TRBJ2-1; the match to TRBD1 covers 9 bases. The source material was PBMCs. The chain's CDR3 is CASSSYRGHDEQFF. Here the CDR3 DNA reads TGTGCCAGCAGCTCCTACAGGGGGCATGATGAGCAGTTCTTC.